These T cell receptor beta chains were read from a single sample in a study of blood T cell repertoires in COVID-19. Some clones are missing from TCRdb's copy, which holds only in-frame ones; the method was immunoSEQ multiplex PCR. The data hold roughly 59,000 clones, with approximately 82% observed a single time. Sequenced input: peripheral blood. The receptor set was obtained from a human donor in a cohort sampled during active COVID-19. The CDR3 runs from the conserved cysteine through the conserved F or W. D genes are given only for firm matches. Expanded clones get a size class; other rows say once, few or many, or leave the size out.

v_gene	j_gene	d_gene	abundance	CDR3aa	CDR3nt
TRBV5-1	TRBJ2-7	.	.	CASSLFAGADGRAWYF	TGCGCCAGCAGCTTGTTTGCAGGGGCAGACGGACGAGCGTGGTACTTC
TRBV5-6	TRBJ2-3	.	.	CASSLASFLASTDTQYF	TGTGCCAGCAGCTTGGCTAGTTTCCTTGCTAGCACAGATACGCAGTATTTT
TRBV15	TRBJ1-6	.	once	CATSRAVTGWDSPLHF	TGTGCCACCAGCAGAGCCGTAACAGGGTGGGATTCACCCCTCCACTTT
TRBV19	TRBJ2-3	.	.	CASSILPGGSTDTQYF	TGTGCCAGTAGTATCCTACCCGGAGGTAGCACAGATACGCAGTATTTT
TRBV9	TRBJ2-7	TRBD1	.	CASSVGGQEMGYEQYF	TGTGCCAGCAGCGTCGGAGGACAGGAGATGGGCTACGAGCAGTACTTC
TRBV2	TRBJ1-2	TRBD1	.	CASRPGQGRGYTF	TGTGCCAGCAGGCCGGGACAGGGAAGGGGCTACACCTTC
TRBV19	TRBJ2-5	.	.	CASSIGAGVETQYF	TGTGCCAGTAGTATAGGAGCAGGGGTAGAGACCCAGTACTTC
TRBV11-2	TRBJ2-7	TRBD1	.	CASSSRTGEYF	TGTGCCAGCAGCTCCCGGACAGGGGAGTACTTC
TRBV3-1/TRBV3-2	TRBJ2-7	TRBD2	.	CASSQGLTNYEQYF	TGTGCCAGCAGCCAGGGACTAACAAACTACGAGCAGTACTTC
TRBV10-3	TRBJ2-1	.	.	CAISEGGRTYNEQFF	TGTGCCATCAGTGAAGGTGGCAGGACCTACAATGAGCAGTTCTTC
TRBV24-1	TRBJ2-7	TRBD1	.	CATSDAGQGAYEQYF	TGTGCCACCAGTGATGCGGGACAGGGGGCCTACGAGCAGTACTTC
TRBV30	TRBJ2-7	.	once	CAWVDYNRDYEQYF	TGTGCCTGGGTAGACTACAACCGGGACTACGAGCAGTACTTC
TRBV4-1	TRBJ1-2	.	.	CASSQEGGLVYGYTF	TGCGCCAGCAGCCAAGAGGGGGGGCTCGTCTATGGCTACACCTTC
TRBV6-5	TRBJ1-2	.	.	CASGQRGGFGGYTF	TGTGCCAGCGGCCAAAGGGGGGGCTTTGGAGGCTACACCTTC
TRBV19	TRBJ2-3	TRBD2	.	CASSKGGGTDTQYF	TGTGCCAGTAGTAAAGGCGGGGGAACAGATACGCAGTATTTT
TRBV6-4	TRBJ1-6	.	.	CASSGGDHNSPLHF	TGTGCCAGCAGTGGGGGCGATCATAATTCACCCCTCCACTTT
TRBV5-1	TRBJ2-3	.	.	CASSSGTLGGTDTQYF	TGCGCCAGCAGCTCCGGGACTTTAGGTGGAACAGATACGCAGTATTTT
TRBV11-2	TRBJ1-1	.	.	CASSFSVPGKLNTEAFF	TGTGCCAGCAGCTTCTCAGTTCCAGGGAAGTTGAACACTGAAGCTTTCTTT
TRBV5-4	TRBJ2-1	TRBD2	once	CASSLGTSGGYNEQFF	TGTGCCAGCAGCTTGGGGACTAGCGGGGGATACAATGAGCAGTTCTTC
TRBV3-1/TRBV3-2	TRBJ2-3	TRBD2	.	CASSHGIRTSGRGDTQYF	TGTGCCAGCAGCCACGGCATTCGGACTAGCGGTAGGGGAGATACGCAGTATTTT
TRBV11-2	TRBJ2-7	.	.	CASSSRGLAYEQYF	TGTGCCAGCAGCTCCCGGGGATTGGCCTACGAGCAGTACTTC
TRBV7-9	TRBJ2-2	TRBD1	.	CASSLGLRRDRSTGELFF	TGTGCCAGCAGCTTGGGTTTGCGTCGGGACAGGAGCACCGGGGAGCTGTTTTTT
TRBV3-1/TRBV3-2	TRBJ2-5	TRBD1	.	CASSQRTGGNVKTQYF	TGTGCCAGCAGCCAAAGGACAGGGGGGAACGTAAAGACCCAGTACTTC
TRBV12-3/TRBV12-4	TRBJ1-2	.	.	CASRQVRNYGYTF	TGTGCCAGCAGACAAGTTCGTAACTATGGCTACACCTTC
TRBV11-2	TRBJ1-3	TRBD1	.	CASSLRQGVYSGNTIYF	TGTGCCAGCAGCTTACGACAGGGGGTCTATTCTGGAAACACCATATATTTT
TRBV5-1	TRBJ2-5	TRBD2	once	CASSPGRLAGMETQYF	TGCGCCAGCAGCCCCGGTCGGCTAGCGGGAATGGAGACCCAGTACTTC
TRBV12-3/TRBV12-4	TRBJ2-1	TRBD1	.	CASGTEPREQFF	TGTGCCAGCGGGACAGAACCCAGGGAGCAGTTCTTC
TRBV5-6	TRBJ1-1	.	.	CASSLAVEAFF	TGTGCCAGCAGCTTGGCGGTTGAAGCTTTCTTT
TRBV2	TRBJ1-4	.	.	CASIVGGNEKLFF	TGTGCCAGCATCGTGGGGGGTAATGAAAAACTGTTTTTT